The sequence of this T cell receptor (beta chain) was determined in a study of neurological immune-mediated disorders. Study-level points and caveats: The level of TCR clonal expansion was highest in patients with HTLV-1-associated myelopathy and lowest in multiple sclerosis, where it fell below the level seen in healthy controls.

Blood bank volunteers in Maryland, USA, served as healthy controls. In regard to this clonotype: What it binds is unknown.

From germline, CDR1 is ENHRY and CDR2 SYGVKD. This CDR3 contains 16 residues. V lost 4 bases, J lost 2 bases, and 12 bases lay in between. The authors made cDNA by 5'RACE with 10-nucleotide random UMIs. From the 5' RACE reads, TCRdb called clonotypes with MiXCR, one entry per CDR3 protein. The sample has over 65,000 distinct CDR3 sequences, roughly 9.5% seen once. The genes are TRBV10-3 and TRBJ2-6, with D perhaps matching TRBD1 (5 bases). Sequenced sample: PBMCs. The receptor was isolated from a man aged 45-60 years in good health. This CDR3 is CAISGPDRPGANVLTF. The CDR3 DNA sequence: TGTGCCATCAGTGGGCCAGACAGACCTGGGGCCAACGTCCTGACTTTC.